This TCR beta chain was profiled in a study of cytomegalovirus exposure and HLA in healthy donors. The PCR employed 60 Vbeta primers together with 13 Jbeta primers. Produced via immunoSEQ multiplex PCR; TCRdb's table is partial and in-frame only. The table has some 130,000 clones, about two thirds seen once. Source material: PBMCs. This sequence was found in a woman in her sixties in good health and CMV-seropositive.

The chain's CDR3 is CASSLSRTYEQYF. The CDR3 DNA reads TGTGCCAGCAGCTTAAGCCGAACCTACGAGCAGTACTTC. The V and J genes are TRBV7-2 and TRBJ2-7, with D unclear. The CDR3 length is 13 residues. Trimming removed 2 bases from V and 2 bases from J, with 7 bases in between. Germline lookup yields CDR1 SGHTA and CDR2 FQGNSA.